This TCR beta chain was recovered during a study of patients and donors after allogeneic stem cell transplantation. Via MiXCR, TCRdb re-called the RT-PCR reads, giving one row per CDR3 protein. The sample has roughly 880,000 distinct CDR3 sequences, 18% seen once. Trimming cost V 3 bases and J 7 bases, with 12 bases left between them. The length of the CDR3 is 13 residues. CDR1 is SNHLY, CDR2 FYNNEI, per germline. The sample holds one count of this clonotype. This TCR came from a human donor who was either an allogeneic HSCT recipient or a stem cell or donor lymphocyte infusion donor (not recorded which). It is not recorded whose cells these are; they may come from a transplant donor. V usage is TRBV2 and J usage is TRBJ1-2, with D unresolved. The specimen was blood, either unsorted or a sorted T cell fraction (not recorded which). Here the CDR3 reads CASSDSRNGGYTF. CDR3 bases: TGTGCCAGCAGTGATTCGCGAAATGGTGGCTACACCTTC.